The 9 T cell receptor beta chains given below trace back to one sample, sequenced in a study of blood T cell repertoires in COVID-19. This table comes from immunoSEQ multiplex PCR, and its TCRdb copy is limited to in-frame clones, with some not included. The repertoire includes some 150,000 clones, about nine tenths of them detected once, and 3.5% to 5% sits in the top ten. Sequencing was performed on peripheral blood. The source of these receptors is a woman aged 60 to 75 with active or convalescent COVID-19.

The J gene is TRBJ1-1, the V gene TRBV6-2 or TRBV6-3; 7 nucleotides align to TRBD1. The germline V gene has CDR1 MNHEY and CDR2 SVGEGT. This CDR3 has 11 amino acids. Unmatched junction bases numbered 6, after V lost 6 bases and J lost 11 bases. The DNA of the CDR3 is TGTGCCAGCAGCCAAACAGGGGAGGCTTTCTTT. Translated: CASSQTGEAFF.

The rearrangement joins TRBV9 to TRBJ2-4; 14 positions agree with TRBD2. Losses at the gene ends were 4 bases for V and 1 base for J; bases not matched to a gene: 13. Germline V gives CDR1 SGDLS, CDR2 YYNGEE. The CDR3 totals 20 residues. The DNA of the CDR3 is TGTGCCAGCAGCCCCGGCCTGACTAGCGGGGGGGGGATGGCCAAAAACATTCAGTACTTC. This translates into CASSPGLTSGGGMAKNIQYF. Together with reference TRBV9 and TRBJ2-4, the CDR3 gives the full variable domain: DSGVTQTPKHLITATGQRVTLRCSPRSGDLSVYWYQQSLDQGLQFLIQYYNGEERAKGNILERFSAQQFPDLHSELNLSSLELGDSALYFCASSPGLTSGGGMAKNIQYFGAGTRLSVL.

This clone came up a few times. This CDR3 reads CASSAGQSHYGYTF. CDR3 DNA sequence: TGTGCCAGCAGCGCGGGACAGTCACACTATGGCTACACCTTC. The V gene is TRBV9, the J gene TRBJ1-2; 7 bases map to TRBD1. The CDR3 has 14 amino acids. Germline lookup yields CDR1 SGDLS and CDR2 YYNGEE. The V segment lost 3 bases and the J segment 3 bases; nucleotides outside the gene matches: 5.

V and J are TRBV24-1 and TRBJ2-1, with D maybe TRBD1 (6 bases). The CDR3 loop spans 13 amino acids. Germline CDR1 and CDR2: KGHDR and SFDVKD. The V gene lost 4 bases and the J gene lost 9 bases, with 12 bases spanning the gap. CDR3 coding DNA: TGTGCCACCAGTGACCACAGGGTTGGTGAGCAGTTCTTC. Its protein product is CATSDHRVGEQFF.

The chain joins TRBV11-2 to TRBJ2-2; the D gene is possibly TRBD2 (5 bases). Germline-derived CDR1 and CDR2 are SGHAT and FQNNGV. The CDR3 is 14 residues long. V lost 3 bases to trimming and J lost 5 bases, with 10 bases between them. CDR3 sequence (DNA): TGTGCCAGCAGCTTTTTTCCGGGGACCGGGGAGCTGTTTTTT. Protein sequence: CASSFFPGTGELFF. Full variable domain (outside the CDR3, taken from reference TRBV11-2 and TRBJ2-2): EAGVAQSPRYKIIEKRQSVAFWCNPISGHATLYWYQQILGQGPKLLIQFQNNGVVDDSQLPKDRFSAERLKGVDSTLKIQPAKLEDSAVYLCASSFFPGTGELFFGEGSRLTVL.

The rearrangement joins TRBV19 to TRBJ1-2; no clear D. This CDR3 contains 14 residues. V shed 3 bases and J shed 0 bases, with 8 bases lying between them. From germline, CDR1 is LNHDA and CDR2 SQIVND (reference sequence). The CDR3 loop reads CASSIGAANYGYTF. The DNA for the CDR3 is TGTGCCAGTAGTATCGGAGCAGCTAACTATGGCTACACCTTC. Drawing the rest from reference TRBV19 and TRBJ1-2, the complete variable domain is DGGITQSPKYLFRKEGQNVTLSCEQNLNHDAMYWYRQDPGQGLRLIYYSQIVNDFQKGDIAEGYSVSREKKESFPLTVTSAQKNPTAFYLCASSIGAANYGYTFGSGTRLTVV.

The V gene is TRBV7-2, the J gene TRBJ2-7; 8 nucleotides line up with TRBD2. The V segment lost 5 bases and the J segment 3 bases; nucleotides outside the gene matches: 9. The CDR3 sequence is 15 residues long. Germline V gives CDR1 SGHTA, CDR2 FQGNSA. Written as DNA, the CDR3 is TGTGCCAGCAGCCTCCGGGGGGGCATTAGCTACGAGCAGTACTTC. This codes for CASSLRGGISYEQYF.

The J gene is TRBJ2-3, the V gene TRBV29-1, with a tentative D call TRBD1 (6 bases). The V gene lost 7 bases and the J gene lost 5 bases, with 16 bases spanning the gap. CDR3 length: 13 residues. Germline-derived CDR1 and CDR2 are SQVTM and ANQGSEA. The CDR3 region has the DNA TGCAGCGCCGTAGGGGGTCGGGGAGATACGCAGTATTTT. Its translation: CSAVGGRGDTQYF.

In DNA, the CDR3 is TGTGCCAGTAGTGAAGGACAGGGTCGGACCCAGTACTTC. This encodes CASSEGQGRTQYF. The genes are TRBV19 and TRBJ2-5, with 8 nucleotides matching TRBD1. This CDR3 is built from 13 residues. From germline, CDR1 is LNHDA and CDR2 SQIVND (reference sequence). V lost 5 bases and J lost 7; bases outside the gene matches: 6.